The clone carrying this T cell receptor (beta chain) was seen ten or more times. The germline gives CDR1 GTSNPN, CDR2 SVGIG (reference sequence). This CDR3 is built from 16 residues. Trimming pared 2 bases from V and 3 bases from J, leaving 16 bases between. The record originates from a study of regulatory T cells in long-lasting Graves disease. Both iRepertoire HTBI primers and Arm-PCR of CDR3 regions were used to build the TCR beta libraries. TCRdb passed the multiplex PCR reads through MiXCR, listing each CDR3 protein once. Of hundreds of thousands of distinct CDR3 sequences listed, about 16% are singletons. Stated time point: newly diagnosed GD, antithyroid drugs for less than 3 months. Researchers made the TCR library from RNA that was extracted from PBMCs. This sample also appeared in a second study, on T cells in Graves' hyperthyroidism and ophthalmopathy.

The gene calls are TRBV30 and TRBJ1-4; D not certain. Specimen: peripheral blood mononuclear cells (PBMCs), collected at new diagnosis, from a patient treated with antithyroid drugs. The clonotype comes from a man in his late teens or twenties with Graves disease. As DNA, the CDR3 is TGTGCCTGGAGTCTTTCTGGGCAGGCAGCTAATGAAAAACTGTTTTTT. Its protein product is CAWSLSGQAANEKLFF.